Reported below is one T cell receptor (beta chain). This entry comes from a study of shared clonotypes between healthy human individuals. TCRdb keeps only in-frame clones here, not all; method: immunoSEQ multiplex PCR. The profile shows roughly 2.5 million clones, roughly nine tenths of them singletons. Trimming took 7 bases from V and 0 from J, leaving 12 bases between them. Germline-derived CDR1 and CDR2 are WSHSY and SAAADI. The CDR3 loop spans 14 amino acids. Sequenced input: naive CD4+ T cells sorted from blood. Specified subset: CD45RA+ positively selected. This clonotype was sampled from a man between 18 and 29 years old in good health. The chain has TRBV10-2 and TRBJ1-1; D remains ambiguous. Here the CDR3 reads CASNLVLVNTEAFF. The CDR3 DNA sequence: TGCGCCAGCAACTTAGTCCTTGTGAACACTGAAGCTTTCTTT.